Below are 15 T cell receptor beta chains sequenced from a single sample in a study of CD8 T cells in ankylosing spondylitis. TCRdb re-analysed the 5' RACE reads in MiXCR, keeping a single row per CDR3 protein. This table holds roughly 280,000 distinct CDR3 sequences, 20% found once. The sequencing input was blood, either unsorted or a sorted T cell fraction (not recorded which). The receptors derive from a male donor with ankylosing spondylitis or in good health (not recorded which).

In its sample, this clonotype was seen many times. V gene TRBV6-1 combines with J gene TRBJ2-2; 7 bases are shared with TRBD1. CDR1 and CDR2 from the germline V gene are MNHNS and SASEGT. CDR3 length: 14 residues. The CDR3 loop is CAIKRDSVAGELFF. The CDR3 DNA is TGTGCGATCAAACGGGACAGCGTCGCCGGGGAGCTGTTTTTT.

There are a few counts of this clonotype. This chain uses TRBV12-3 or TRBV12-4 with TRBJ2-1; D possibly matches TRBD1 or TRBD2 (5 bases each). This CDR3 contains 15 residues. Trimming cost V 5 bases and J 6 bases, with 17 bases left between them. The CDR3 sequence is CASSPSLGVVNEQFF. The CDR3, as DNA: TGTGCCAGCAGTCCCTCTTTGGGGGTTGTCAATGAGCAGTTCTTC.

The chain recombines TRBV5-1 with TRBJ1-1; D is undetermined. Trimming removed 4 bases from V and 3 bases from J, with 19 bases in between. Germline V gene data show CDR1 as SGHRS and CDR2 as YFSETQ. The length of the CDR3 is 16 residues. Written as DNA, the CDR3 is TGCGCCAGCAGCCCAGGACTACAACCCTTGGACACTGAAGCTTTCTTT. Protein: CASSPGLQPLDTEAFF.

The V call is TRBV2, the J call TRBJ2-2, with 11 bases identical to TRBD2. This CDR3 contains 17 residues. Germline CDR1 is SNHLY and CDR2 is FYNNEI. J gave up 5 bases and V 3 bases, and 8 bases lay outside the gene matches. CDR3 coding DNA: TGTGCCAGCAGTGACGGGATGGCTAGCGGGAGGACCGGGGAGCTGTTTTTT. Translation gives CASSDGMASGRTGELFF.

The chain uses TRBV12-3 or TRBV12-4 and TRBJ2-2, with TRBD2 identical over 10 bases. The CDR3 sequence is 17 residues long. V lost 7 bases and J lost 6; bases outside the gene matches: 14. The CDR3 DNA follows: TGTGCCAGCACCCACCGGGCTAGCGGGAGAGGTTCCGGGGAGCTGTTTTTT. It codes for CASTHRASGRGSGELFF.

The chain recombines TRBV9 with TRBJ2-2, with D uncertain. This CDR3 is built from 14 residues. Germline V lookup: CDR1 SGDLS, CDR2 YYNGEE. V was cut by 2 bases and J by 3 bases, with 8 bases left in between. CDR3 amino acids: CASSVSPDTGELFF. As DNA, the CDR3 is TGTGCCAGCAGCGTTTCCCCGGACACCGGGGAGCTGTTTTTT.

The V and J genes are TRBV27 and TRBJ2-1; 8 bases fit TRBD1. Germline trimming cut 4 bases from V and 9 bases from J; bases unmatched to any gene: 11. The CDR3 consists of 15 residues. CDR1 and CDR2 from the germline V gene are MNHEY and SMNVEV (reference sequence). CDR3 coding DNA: TGTGCCAGCAGTTCACCTGGACAGGGATACTTTGAGCAGTTCTTC. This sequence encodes CASSSPGQGYFEQFF.

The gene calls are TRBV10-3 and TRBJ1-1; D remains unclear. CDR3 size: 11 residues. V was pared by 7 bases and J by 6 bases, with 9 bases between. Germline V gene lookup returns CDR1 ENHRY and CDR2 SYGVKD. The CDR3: CAINAGAEAFF. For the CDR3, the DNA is TGTGCCATCAACGCGGGCGCTGAAGCTTTCTTT.

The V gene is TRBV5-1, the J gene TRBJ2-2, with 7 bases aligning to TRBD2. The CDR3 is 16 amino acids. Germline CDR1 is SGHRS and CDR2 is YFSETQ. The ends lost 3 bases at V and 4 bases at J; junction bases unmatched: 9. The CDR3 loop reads CASSSPGGVGTGELFF. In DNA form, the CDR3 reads TGCGCCAGCAGCTCTCCTGGGGGGGTCGGCACCGGGGAGCTGTTTTTT.

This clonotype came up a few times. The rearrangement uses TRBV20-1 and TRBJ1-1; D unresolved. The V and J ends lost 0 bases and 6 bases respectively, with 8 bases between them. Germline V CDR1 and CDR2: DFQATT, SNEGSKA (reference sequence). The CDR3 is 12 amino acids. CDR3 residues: CSARDPVPEAFF. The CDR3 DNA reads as TGCAGTGCTAGAGACCCGGTCCCTGAAGCTTTCTTT.

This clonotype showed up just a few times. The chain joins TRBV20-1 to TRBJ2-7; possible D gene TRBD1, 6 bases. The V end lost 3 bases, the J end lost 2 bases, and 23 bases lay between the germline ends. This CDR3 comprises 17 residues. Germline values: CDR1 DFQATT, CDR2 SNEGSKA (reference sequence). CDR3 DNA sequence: TGCAGTGCTAGCCGGGACACTATCCTTAACCCGACCTACGAGCAGTACGTC. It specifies CSASRDTILNPTYEQYV.

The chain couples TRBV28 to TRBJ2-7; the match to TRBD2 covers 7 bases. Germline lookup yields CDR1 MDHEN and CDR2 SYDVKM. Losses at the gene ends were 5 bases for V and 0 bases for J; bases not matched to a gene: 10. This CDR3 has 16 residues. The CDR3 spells CASSTRGGSLSYEQYV. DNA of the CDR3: TGTGCCAGCAGTACACGCGGGGGATCCCTCTCCTACGAGCAGTACGTC.

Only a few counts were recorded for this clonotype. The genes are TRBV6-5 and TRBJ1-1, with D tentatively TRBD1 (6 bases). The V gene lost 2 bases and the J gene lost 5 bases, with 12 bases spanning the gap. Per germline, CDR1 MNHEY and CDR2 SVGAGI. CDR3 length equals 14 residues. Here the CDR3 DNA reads TGTGCCAGCAGTTACCGCAGGGGAGAGACTGAAGCTTTCTTT. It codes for CASSYRRGETEAFF.

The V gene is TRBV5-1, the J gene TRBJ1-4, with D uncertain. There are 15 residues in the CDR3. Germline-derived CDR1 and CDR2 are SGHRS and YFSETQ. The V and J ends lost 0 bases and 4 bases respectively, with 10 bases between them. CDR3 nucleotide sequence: TGCGCCAGCAGCTTGGGTGGCAGCCATAATGAAAAACTGTTTTTT. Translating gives CASSLGGSHNEKLFF.

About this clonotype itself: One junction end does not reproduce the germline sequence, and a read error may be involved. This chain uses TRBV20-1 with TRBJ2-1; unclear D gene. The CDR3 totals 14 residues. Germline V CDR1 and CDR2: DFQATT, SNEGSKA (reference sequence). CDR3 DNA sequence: TGCAGTGCTAGAGATCTTCCGGGCTACAATGAGCAGCTCTTC. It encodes CSARDLPGYNEQLF.